These 8 T cell receptor beta chains were all obtained from the same sample, sequenced in a study of human T cells and chemical hapten exposure. TCRdb independently ran MiXCR on the RACE reads; one entry per CDR3 protein. This table has under 200,000 distinct CDR3 sequences, more than 14% appearing once. Time point specified: patch test 1, 2 weeks after DPC sensitization. The treatment here: therapeutic diphenylcyclopropenone sensitization with weekly scalp DPC. Sequenced here: whole blood, sampled in connection with sensitization to the hapten diphenylcyclopropenone (DPC). These receptors originate from a woman younger than 45 with alopecia areata. Some clones in this sample may be carry-over from other donors' samples.

The J gene is TRBJ2-7, the V gene TRBV29-1; D call uncertain. V lost 4 bases and J lost 4, with 11 bases in between. Germline values: CDR1 SQVTM, CDR2 ANQGSEA. The CDR3 spans 12 residues. Written as DNA, the CDR3 is TGCAGCGTTGTGATCCCCGCTTACGAGCAGTACTTC. It translates to CSVVIPAYEQYF.

The V and J genes are TRBV10-2 and TRBJ1-2, with unresolved D. This CDR3 has 13 amino acids. Trimming took off 4 bases at V and 7 bases at J, with 13 bases between the two ends. Germline V gives CDR1 WSHSY, CDR2 SAAADI. CDR3 in DNA: TGCGCCAGCAGTGCTCTACTGTCGTCTGGCTACACCTTC. Its protein is CASSALLSSGYTF.

This clonotype was observed a few times. This chain links TRBV25-1 with TRBJ2-4; TRBD1 is a possible D gene (6 bases). Germline V gene lookup returns CDR1 MGHDK and CDR2 SYGVNS. Between the trimmed V and J ends, which lost 4 bases and 2 bases, there was a span of 18 bases. The CDR3 length is 17 residues. CDR3 bases: TGTGCCAGCAGTGGGATAAACCCAGGGGAACCCAAAAACATTCAGTACTTC. Amino acid sequence: CASSGINPGEPKNIQYF.

The V call is TRBV14, the J call TRBJ2-7, with D uncertain. Germline CDR1 is SGHDN and CDR2 is FVKESK. The CDR3 runs 15 residues. V shed 4 bases and J shed 3 bases, with 16 bases lying between them. The CDR3 region has the DNA TGTGCCAGCAGCCCCTTAAGCCCTAGACGCTACGAGCAGTACTTC. It is translated as CASSPLSPRRYEQYF.

The chain is built from TRBV10-3 and TRBJ2-1; possible D gene TRBD1, 5 bases. Germline lookup yields CDR1 ENHRY and CDR2 SYGVKD. This CDR3 has 16 amino acids. Between the trimmed V and J ends, which lost 1 base and 9 bases, there was a span of 19 bases. The CDR3 protein is CAISEFSRGLTGEQFF. The CDR3 nucleotides read TGTGCCATCAGTGAGTTTTCAAGGGGTCTGACTGGTGAGCAGTTCTTC.

Many counts were recorded for this clonotype. The rearrangement uses TRBV7-3 and TRBJ2-3; no reliable D call. V was shortened by 4 bases and J by 4 bases, with 6 bases between the two germline ends. The CDR3 contains 12 residues. Germline V CDR1 and CDR2: SGHTA, FQGTGA. CDR3 residues: CASSSSSDTQYF. As DNA, the CDR3 is TGTGCCAGCAGCTCTTCCTCAGATACGCAGTATTTT.

In this sample, this clonotype turned up a few times. V gene TRBV7-9 combines with J gene TRBJ2-1; TRBD2 aligns across 7 bases. V shed 4 bases, J shed 13 bases, and the junction held 7 bases outside the gene matches. From germline, CDR1 is SEHNR and CDR2 FQNEAQ (reference sequence). The CDR3 loop spans 12 amino acids. As DNA, the CDR3 is TGTGCCAGCAGCTGGGGCGGGACTACTCAGTTCTTC. It specifies CASSWGGTTQFF.

This clonotype was counted ten times or more. The rearrangement links TRBV23-1 to TRBJ2-2, with no clear D. TRBV23-1 is labeled an ORF, and its function is uncertain. V shed 1 base and J shed 3 bases, with 12 bases lying between them. The CDR3 runs to 16 residues. Here the CDR3 reads CASSQCGLEDTGELFF. DNA of the CDR3: TGCGCCAGCAGTCAATGCGGCCTAGAGGACACCGGGGAGCTGTTTTTT.